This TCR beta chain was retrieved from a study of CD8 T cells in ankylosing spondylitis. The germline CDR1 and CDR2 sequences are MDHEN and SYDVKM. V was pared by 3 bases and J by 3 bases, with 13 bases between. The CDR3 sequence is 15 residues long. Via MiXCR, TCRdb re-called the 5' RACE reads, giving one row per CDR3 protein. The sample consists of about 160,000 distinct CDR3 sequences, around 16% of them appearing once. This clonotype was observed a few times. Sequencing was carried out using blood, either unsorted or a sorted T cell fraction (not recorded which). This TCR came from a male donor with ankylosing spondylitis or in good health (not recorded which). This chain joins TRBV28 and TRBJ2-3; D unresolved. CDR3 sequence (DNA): TGTGCCAGCAGTTTGTGGTCTACCCAGACAGATACGCAGTATTTT. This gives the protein CASSLWSTQTDTQYF.